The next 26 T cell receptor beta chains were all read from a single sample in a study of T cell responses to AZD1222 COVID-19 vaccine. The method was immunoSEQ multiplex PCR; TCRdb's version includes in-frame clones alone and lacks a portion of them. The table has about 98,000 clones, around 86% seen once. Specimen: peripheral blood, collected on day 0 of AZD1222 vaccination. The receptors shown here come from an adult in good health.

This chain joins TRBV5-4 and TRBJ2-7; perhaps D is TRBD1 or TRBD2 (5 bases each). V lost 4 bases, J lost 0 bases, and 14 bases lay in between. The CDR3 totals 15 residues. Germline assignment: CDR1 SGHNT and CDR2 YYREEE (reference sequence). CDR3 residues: CASSPVAGSSYEQYF. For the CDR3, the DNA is TGTGCCAGCAGCCCTGTCGCAGGGAGCTCCTACGAGCAGTACTTC.

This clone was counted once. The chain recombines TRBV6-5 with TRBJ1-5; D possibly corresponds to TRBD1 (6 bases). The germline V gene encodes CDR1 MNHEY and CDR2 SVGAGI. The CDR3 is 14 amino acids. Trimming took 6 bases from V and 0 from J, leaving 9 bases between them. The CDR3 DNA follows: TGTGCCAGCAGGCAGGGGTATAGCAATCAGCCCCAGCATTTT. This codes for CASRQGYSNQPQHF.

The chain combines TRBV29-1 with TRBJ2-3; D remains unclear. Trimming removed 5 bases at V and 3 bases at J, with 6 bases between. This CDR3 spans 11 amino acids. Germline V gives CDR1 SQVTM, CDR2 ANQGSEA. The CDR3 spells CSVRKTDTQYF. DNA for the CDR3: TGCAGCGTTCGGAAGACAGATACGCAGTATTTT.

CDR3 residues: CASSPLETNRGLGNTIYF. The CDR3 nucleotides are TGTGCCAGCTCACCTCTCGAGACAAACAGGGGGCTTGGAAACACCATATATTTT. The chain is built from TRBV18 and TRBJ1-3; 9 nucleotides line up with TRBD1. Germline CDR1 KGHSH, CDR2 LQKENI. J was trimmed by 3 bases and V by 3 bases; bases with no gene match: 12. The CDR3 extends over 18 amino acids.

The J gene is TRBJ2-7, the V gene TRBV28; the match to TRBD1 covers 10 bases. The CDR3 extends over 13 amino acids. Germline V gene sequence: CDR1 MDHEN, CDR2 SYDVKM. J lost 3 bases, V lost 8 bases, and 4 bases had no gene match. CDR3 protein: CASWGQGIYEQYF. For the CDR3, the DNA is TGTGCCAGCTGGGGACAGGGGATCTACGAGCAGTACTTC.

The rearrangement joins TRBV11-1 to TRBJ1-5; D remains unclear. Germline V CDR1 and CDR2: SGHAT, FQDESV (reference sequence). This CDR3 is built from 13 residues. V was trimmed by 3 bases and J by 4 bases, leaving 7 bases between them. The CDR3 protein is CASSLRVNQPQHF. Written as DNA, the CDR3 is TGTGCCAGCAGCTTGAGGGTTAATCAGCCCCAGCATTTT.

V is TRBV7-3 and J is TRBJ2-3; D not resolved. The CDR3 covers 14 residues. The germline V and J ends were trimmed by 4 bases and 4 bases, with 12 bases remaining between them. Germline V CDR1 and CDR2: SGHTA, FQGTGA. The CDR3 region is CASSSSSPPDTQYF. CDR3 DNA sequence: TGTGCCAGCAGCTCCTCCTCCCCCCCAGATACGCAGTATTTT.

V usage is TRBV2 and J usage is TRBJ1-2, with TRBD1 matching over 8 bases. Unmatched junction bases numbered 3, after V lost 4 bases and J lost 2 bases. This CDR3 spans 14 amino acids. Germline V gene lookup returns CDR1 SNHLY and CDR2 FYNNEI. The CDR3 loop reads CASSAAGGNYGYTF. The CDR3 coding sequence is TGTGCCAGCAGTGCGGCAGGGGGCAACTATGGCTACACCTTC.

CDR3 region: CASSQERAASNEKLFF. DNA for the CDR3: TGCGCCAGCAGCCAAGAGAGGGCAGCATCAAATGAAAAACTGTTTTTT. The chain carries TRBV4-3 and TRBJ1-4, with D uncertain. V was clipped by 0 bases and J by 5 bases, with 13 bases between them. The CDR3 runs 16 residues. Per the germline V gene, CDR1 is LGHNA and CDR2 is YSLEER.

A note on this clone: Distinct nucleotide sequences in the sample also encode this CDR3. CDR3 protein: CASSLEGNTEAFF. CDR3 bases: TGTGCCAGCAGCTTGGAAGGGAACACTGAAGCTTTCTTT. The V call is TRBV7-8, the J call TRBJ1-1, with D unresolved. The CDR3 spans 13 residues. CDR1 is SGHVS and CDR2 is FQNEAQ in the germline V gene. Between the trimmed V and J ends, which lost 3 bases and 1 base, there was a span of 6 bases.

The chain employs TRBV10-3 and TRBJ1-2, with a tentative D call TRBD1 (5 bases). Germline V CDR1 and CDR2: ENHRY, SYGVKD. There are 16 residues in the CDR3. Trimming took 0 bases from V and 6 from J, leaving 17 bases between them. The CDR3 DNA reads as TGTGCCATCAGTGAGTCGTTTCCAGGGATCCCCAATGGCTACACCTTC. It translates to CAISESFPGIPNGYTF.

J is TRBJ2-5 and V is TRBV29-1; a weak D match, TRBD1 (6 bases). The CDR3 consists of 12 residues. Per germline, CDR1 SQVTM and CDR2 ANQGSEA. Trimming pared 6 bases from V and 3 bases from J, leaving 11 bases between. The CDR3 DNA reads TGCAGCGTCAAACAGGGTGAAGAGACCCAGTACTTC. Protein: CSVKQGEETQYF. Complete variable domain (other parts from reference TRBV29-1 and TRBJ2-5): SAVISQKPSRDICQRGTSLTIQCQVDSQVTMMFWYRQQPGQSLTLIATANQGSEATYESGFVIDKFPISRPNLTFSTLTVSNMSPEDSSIYLCSVKQGEETQYFGPGTRLLVL.

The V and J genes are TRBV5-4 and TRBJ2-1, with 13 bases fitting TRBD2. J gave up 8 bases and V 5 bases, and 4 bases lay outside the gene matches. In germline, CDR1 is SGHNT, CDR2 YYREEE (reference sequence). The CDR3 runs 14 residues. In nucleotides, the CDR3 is TGTGCCAGCAGGGAAGGACTAGCGGGAGATGAGCAGTTCTTC. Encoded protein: CASREGLAGDEQFF.

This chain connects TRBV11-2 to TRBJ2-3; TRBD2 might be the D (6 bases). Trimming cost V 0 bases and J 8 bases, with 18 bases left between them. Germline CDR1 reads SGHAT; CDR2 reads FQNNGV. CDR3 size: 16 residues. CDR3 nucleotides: TGTGCCAGCAGCTTAGATTTGGGCGGGGAGGTCGGTACGCAGTATTTT. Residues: CASSLDLGGEVGTQYF.

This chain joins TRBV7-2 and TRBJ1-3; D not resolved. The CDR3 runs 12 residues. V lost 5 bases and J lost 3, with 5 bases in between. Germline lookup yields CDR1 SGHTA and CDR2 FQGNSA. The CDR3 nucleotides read TGTGCCAGCAGCCGGGGTGGAAACACCATATATTTT. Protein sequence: CASSRGGNTIYF.

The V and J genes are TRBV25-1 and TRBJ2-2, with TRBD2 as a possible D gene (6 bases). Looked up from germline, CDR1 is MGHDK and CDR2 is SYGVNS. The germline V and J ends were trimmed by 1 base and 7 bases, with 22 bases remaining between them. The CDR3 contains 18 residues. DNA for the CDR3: TGTGCCAGCAGTGAATTGCATTCCGGGAGTAAGGGCGGCGGGGAGCTGTTTTTT. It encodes CASSELHSGSKGGGELFF.

The CDR3 sequence: CASRRTGIPTDTQYF. In DNA form, the CDR3 reads TGTGCCAGTAGACGGACAGGGATCCCCACAGATACGCAGTATTTT. The chain recombines TRBV19 with TRBJ2-3; 8 nucleotides agree with TRBD1. V lost 6 bases and J lost 2; bases outside the gene matches: 7. This CDR3 is 15 amino acids long. Looked up from germline, CDR1 is LNHDA and CDR2 is SQIVND (reference sequence).

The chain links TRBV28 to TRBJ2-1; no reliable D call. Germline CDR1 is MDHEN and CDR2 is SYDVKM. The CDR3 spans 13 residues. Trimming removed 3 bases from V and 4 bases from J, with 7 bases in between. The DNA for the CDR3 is TGTGCCAGCAGTTTTAGCAGATACAATGAGCAGTTCTTC. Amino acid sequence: CASSFSRYNEQFF.

This CDR3 is CASSSMEGSYNEQFF. The CDR3 DNA follows: TGCGCCAGCAGTTCGATGGAGGGATCCTACAATGAGCAGTTCTTC. V is TRBV5-1 and J is TRBJ2-1; weak D call: TRBD2 (6 bases). Germline-derived CDR1 and CDR2 are SGHRS and YFSETQ. There are 15 residues in the CDR3. V was clipped by 5 bases and J by 1 base, with 13 bases between them.

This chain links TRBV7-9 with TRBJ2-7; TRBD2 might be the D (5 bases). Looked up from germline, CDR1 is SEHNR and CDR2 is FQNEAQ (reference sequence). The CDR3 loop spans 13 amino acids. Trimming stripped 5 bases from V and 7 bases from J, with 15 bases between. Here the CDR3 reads CASSELLRREQYF. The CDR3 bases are TGTGCCAGCAGCGAACTGCTGAGGAGGGAGCAGTACTTC.

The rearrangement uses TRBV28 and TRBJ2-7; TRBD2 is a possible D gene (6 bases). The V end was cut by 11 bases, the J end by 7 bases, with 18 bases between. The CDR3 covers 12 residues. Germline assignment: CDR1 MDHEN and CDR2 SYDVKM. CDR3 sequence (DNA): TGTGCCGCGTGGGGGGTTGTGGGGGAGCAGTACTTC. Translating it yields CAAWGVVGEQYF.

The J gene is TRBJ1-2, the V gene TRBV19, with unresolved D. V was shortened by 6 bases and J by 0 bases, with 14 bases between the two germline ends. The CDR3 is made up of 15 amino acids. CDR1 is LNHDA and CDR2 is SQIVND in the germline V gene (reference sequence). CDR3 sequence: CASRFQSTANYGYTF. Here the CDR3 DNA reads TGTGCCAGTAGATTCCAGAGCACTGCTAACTATGGCTACACCTTC. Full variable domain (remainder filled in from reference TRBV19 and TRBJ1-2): DGGITQSPKYLFRKEGQNVTLSCEQNLNHDAMYWYRQDPGQGLRLIYYSQIVNDFQKGDIAEGYSVSREKKESFPLTVTSAQKNPTAFYLCASRFQSTANYGYTFGSGTRLTVV.

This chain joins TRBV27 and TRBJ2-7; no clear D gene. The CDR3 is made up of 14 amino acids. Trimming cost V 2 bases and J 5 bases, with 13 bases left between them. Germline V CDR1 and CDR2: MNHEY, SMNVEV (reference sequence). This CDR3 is CASSLIGLRNEQYF. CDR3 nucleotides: TGTGCCAGCAGTTTAATCGGCCTCCGGAACGAGCAGTACTTC.

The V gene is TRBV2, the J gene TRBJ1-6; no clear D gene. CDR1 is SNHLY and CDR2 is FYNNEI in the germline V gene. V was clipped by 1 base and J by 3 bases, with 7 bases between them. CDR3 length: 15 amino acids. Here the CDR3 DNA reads TGTGCCAGCAGTGAAGGGCAGGTCTATAATTCACCCCTCCACTTT. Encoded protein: CASSEGQVYNSPLHF.

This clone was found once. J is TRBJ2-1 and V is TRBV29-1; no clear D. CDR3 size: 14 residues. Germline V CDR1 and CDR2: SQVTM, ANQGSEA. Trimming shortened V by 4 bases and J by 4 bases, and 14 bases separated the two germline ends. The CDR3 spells CSVVVSASYNEQFF. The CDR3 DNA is TGCAGCGTTGTCGTCAGCGCATCTTACAATGAGCAGTTCTTC.

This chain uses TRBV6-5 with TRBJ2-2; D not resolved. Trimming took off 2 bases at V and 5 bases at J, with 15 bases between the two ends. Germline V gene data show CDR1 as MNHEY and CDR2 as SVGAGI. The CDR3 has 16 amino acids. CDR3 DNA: TGTGCCAGCAGTTACATAGGGCAGATCGGGACCGGGGAGCTGTTTTTT. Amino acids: CASSYIGQIGTGELFF.